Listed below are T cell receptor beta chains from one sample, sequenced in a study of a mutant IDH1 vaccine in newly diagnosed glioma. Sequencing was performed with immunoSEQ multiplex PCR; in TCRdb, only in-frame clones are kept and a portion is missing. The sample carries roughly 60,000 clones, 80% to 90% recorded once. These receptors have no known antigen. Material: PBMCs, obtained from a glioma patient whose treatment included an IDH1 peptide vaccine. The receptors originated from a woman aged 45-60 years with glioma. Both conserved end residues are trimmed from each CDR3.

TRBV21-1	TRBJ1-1	ASSKKDTEAF
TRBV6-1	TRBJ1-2	ASSEAMGNYGYT
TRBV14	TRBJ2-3	ASSQDPASSTDTQY
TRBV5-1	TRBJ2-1	ASSLIVGGAYEQF
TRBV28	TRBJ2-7	ASSSPGAVSYEQY
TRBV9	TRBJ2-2	ASSVGGHGTGELF
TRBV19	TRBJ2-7	ASSITQGPYEQY
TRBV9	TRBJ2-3	ASGQGTTSTDTQY
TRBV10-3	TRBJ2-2	AISELAGELF
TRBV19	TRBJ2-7	ASSFGPGLY
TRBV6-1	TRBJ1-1	ASADTYTEAF
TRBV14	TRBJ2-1	ASSLGWGLINEQF
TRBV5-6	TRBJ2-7	ASSPGGLATYEQY
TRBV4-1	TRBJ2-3	ASSQDRSQADLSTDTQY
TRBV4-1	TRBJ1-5	ASSQDKGASYQPQH
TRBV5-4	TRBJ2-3	ASSLAAGSTDTQY
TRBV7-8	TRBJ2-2	ASSRLGTENTGELF
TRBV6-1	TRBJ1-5	ASIPVGGLQPQH
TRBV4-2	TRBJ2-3	ASSHPAGGADTQY
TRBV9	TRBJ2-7	ASSVGTGGEQY
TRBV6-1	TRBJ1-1	ASSERDRLNTEAF
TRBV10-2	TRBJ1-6	ASKNGGFTLH
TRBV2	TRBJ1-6	ASMITRGSYNSPLH
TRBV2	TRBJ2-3	ASSFGKPTDTQY
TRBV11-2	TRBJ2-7	ASSLSRDVGFSVSYEQY
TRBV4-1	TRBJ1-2	ASSQDPRGYGYT
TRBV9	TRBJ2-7	ASSVAPDRRSYEQY
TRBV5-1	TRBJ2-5	ASSWELRDQETQY
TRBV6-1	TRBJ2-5	ASSEETQY
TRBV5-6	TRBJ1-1	ASSFGQGLKMNTEAF
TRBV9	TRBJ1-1	ASSVQVNTEAF
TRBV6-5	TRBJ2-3	ASSSGEIDTQY
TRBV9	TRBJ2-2	ASSSGGMAGELF
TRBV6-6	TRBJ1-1	ASSRAWGNTEAF
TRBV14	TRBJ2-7	ASSKNLAGRSYEQY
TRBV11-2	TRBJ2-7	ASSLVPVGEQY
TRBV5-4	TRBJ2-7	ASSPTRGGGGHQD
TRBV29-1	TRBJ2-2	SVSVGVPNTGELF
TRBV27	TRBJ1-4	ASSFAGNEKLF
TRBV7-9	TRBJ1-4	ASSLIRGQGEKLF
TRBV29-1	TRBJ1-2	SFGGQGNGYT
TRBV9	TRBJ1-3	ASSVSDRVSGNTIY
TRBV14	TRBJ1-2	ASSQDPVSPYGYT
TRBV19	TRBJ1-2	ASSSRQANGYT
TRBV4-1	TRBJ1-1	ASSQDPTGTSEAF
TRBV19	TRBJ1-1	ASSIVGWNTEAF
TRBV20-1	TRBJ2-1	SARKAWEQF
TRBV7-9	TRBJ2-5	ASSKPRQGAGETQY
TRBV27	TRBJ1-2	ASSEVRGNYGYT
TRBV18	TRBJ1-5	ASSQSPTEGQPQH
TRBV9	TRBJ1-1	ASSGTVMNTEAF